This TCR beta chain was captured in a study of OX40 agonist ivuxolimab in advanced cancers. Study-level results: Average numbers of expanded clones were greater in CD8+ T cells than in CD4+.

About this clone: Antigen specificity is unknown.

The CDR3 has 15 amino acids. Germline V gene lookup returns CDR1 SGHAT and CDR2 FQNNGV. V lost 0 bases to trimming and J lost 3 bases, with 8 bases between them. Measured with immunoSEQ multiplex PCR; TCRdb has only the in-frame clones, and not every one. The sample yields around 18,000 clones, 65% to 90% seen once. The material sequenced was CD4+ or CD8+ T cells sorted from blood, taken in a trial of the OX40 agonist ivuxolimab. The clonotype originates from an adult with an advanced solid tumor such as melanoma, head and neck, liver or kidney cancer. The chain is built from TRBV11-2 and TRBJ1-4; D call uncertain. The CDR3 coding sequence is TGTGCCAGCAGCTTAGAAGCCTTGGCTAATGAAAAACTGTTTTTT. Its translation is CASSLEALANEKLFF.